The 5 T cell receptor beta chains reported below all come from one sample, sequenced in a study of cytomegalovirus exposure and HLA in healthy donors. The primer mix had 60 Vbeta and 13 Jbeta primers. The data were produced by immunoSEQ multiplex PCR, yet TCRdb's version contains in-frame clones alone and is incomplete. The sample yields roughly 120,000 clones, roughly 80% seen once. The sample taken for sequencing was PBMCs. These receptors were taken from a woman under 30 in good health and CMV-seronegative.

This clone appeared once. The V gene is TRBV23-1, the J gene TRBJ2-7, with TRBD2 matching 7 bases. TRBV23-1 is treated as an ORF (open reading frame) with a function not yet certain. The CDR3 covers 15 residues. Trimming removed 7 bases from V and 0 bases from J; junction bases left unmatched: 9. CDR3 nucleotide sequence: TGCGCCAGCACACTGGGGGGGTCAGGCTCCTACGAGCAGTACTTC. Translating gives CASTLGGSGSYEQYF.

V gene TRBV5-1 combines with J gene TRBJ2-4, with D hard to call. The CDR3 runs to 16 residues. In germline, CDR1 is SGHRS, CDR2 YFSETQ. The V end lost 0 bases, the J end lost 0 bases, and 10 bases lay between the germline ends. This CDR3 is CASSLAASLAKNIQYF. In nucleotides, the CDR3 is TGCGCCAGCAGCTTGGCTGCGAGTCTAGCCAAAAACATTCAGTACTTC.

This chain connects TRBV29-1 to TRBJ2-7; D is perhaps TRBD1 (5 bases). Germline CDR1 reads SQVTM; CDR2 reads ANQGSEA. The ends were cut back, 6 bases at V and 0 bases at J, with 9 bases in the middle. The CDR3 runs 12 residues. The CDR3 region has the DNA TGCAGCGTCGCTAGGGGCTCCTACGAGCAGTACTTC. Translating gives CSVARGSYEQYF.

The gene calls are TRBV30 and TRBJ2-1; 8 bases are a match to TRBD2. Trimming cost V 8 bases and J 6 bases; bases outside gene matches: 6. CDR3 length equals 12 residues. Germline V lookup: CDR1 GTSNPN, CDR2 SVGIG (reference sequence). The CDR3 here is CALSGGSNEQFF. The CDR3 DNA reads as TGTGCCCTCAGCGGGGGCTCCAATGAGCAGTTCTTC. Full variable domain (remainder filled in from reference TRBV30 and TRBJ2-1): SQTIHQWPATLVQPVGSPLSLECTVEGTSNPNLYWYRQAAGRGLQLLFYSVGIGQISSEVPQNLSASRPQDRQFILSSKKLLLSDSGFYLCALSGGSNEQFFGPGTRLTVL.

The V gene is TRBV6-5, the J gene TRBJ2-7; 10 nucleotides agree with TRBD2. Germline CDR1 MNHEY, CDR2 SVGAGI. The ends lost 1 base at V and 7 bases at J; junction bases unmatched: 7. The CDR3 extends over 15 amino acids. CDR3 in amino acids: CASSYYLAGAGEQYF. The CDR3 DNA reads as TGTGCCAGCAGTTACTACCTAGCGGGAGCGGGGGAGCAGTACTTC.